These 20 T cell receptor beta chains originate from one sample sequenced in a study of blood T cell repertoires in COVID-19. TCRdb's table, derived via immunoSEQ multiplex PCR, lists solely in-frame clones and lacks some. The sample yields under 450,000 clones, about four fifths seen once. The source material was PBMCs or T cells enriched from blood (not recorded which). These receptors were collected from a woman aged 45 to 65 who had recovered from COVID-19.

Concerning this clone itself: The same CDR3 also results from other DNA sequences found in this sample. The genes are TRBV5-1 and TRBJ1-3, with D maybe TRBD1 (5 bases). Germline V gives CDR1 SGHRS, CDR2 YFSETQ. Trimming cost V 0 bases and J 1 base, with 8 bases left between them. The CDR3 covers 15 residues. CDR3 loop: CASSLERGSGNTIYF. The CDR3, as DNA: TGCGCCAGCAGCTTGGAAAGGGGATCTGGAAACACCATATATTTT.

V usage is TRBV7-2 and J usage is TRBJ1-6; possible D gene TRBD1, 5 bases. CDR1 and CDR2 (germline): SGHTA, FQGNSA. CDR3 length equals 16 residues. Trimming shortened V by 1 base and J by 8 bases, and 15 bases separated the two germline ends. Here the CDR3 DNA reads TGTGCCAGCAGCTTAGTATTTCGGGGGTCCGATTCACCCCTCCACTTT. It translates to CASSLVFRGSDSPLHF.

The chain uses TRBV28 and TRBJ2-1, with 9 positions matching TRBD2. This CDR3 spans 18 amino acids. CDR1 is MDHEN and CDR2 is SYDVKM in the germline V gene. V was clipped by 4 bases and J by 7 bases; unmatched bases: 17. CDR3 in DNA: TGTGCCAGCAGTTATCTTCTAGCGGGACCAAACCCACGGAATGAGCAGTTCTTC. Residues: CASSYLLAGPNPRNEQFF.

The V and J genes are TRBV11-2 and TRBJ2-2, with 7 bases matching TRBD1. Germline V gives CDR1 SGHAT, CDR2 FQNNGV. The CDR3 length is 16 residues. Losses at the gene ends were 4 bases for V and 2 bases for J; bases not matched to a gene: 7. The CDR3 nucleotides read TGTGCCAGCAGCTCCCAACAGGGGTATAACACCGGGGAGCTGTTTTTT. Translation: CASSSQQGYNTGELFF.

The V call is TRBV7-9, the J call TRBJ1-5; TRBD1 aligns across 9 bases. The trim removed 1 base at V and 3 bases at J, leaving 7 bases unmatched. Germline-derived CDR1 and CDR2 are SEHNR and FQNEAQ (reference sequence). The CDR3 is 17 amino acids. CDR3 protein: CASSLDPGQGSNQPQHF. In DNA, the CDR3 is TGTGCCAGCAGCTTAGACCCGGGACAGGGTTCCAATCAGCCCCAGCATTTT.

This clone was observed a single time. The chain recombines TRBV7-2 with TRBJ1-2; 9 bases are shared with TRBD1. The CDR3 sequence is 14 residues long. Germline assignment: CDR1 SGHTA and CDR2 FQGNSA. Trimming at V came to 4 bases and at J to 7 bases, leaving 7 bases not matched to a gene. CDR3 amino acids: CASSSSTGGIGYTF. CDR3 coding DNA: TGTGCCAGCAGCTCCTCGACAGGGGGTATTGGCTACACCTTC.

The rearrangement uses TRBV19 and TRBJ1-1; D ambiguous. The germline V gene encodes CDR1 LNHDA and CDR2 SQIVND (reference sequence). V was cut by 0 bases and J by 8 bases, with 4 bases left in between. The CDR3 sequence is 11 residues long. In DNA, the CDR3 is TGTGCCAGTAGTATAGATCGGGAAGCTTTCTTT. Its protein is CASSIDREAFF. The complete variable domain, with remaining parts taken from reference TRBV19 and TRBJ1-1, reads DGGITQSPKYLFRKEGQNVTLSCEQNLNHDAMYWYRQDPGQGLRLIYYSQIVNDFQKGDIAEGYSVSREKKESFPLTVTSAQKNPTAFYLCASSIDREAFFGQGTRLTVV.

CDR3 sequence: CASGWVDRVSNQPQHF. The CDR3 DNA reads TGTGCCAGCGGTTGGGTAGACAGGGTAAGCAATCAGCCCCAGCATTTT. This chain links TRBV6-2 or TRBV6-3 with TRBJ1-5; 7 bases match TRBD1. There are 16 residues in the CDR3. Trimming cost V 8 bases and J 1 base; bases outside gene matches: 11. Germline V CDR1 and CDR2: MNHEY, SVGEGT.

The rearrangement joins TRBV30 to TRBJ1-2; D perhaps matches TRBD1 (5 bases). The V and J ends lost 3 bases and 8 bases respectively, with 19 bases between them. CDR3 length: 14 amino acids. CDR1 and CDR2 (germline): GTSNPN, SVGIG (reference sequence). CDR3 residues: CAWRIQALKRGYTF. The CDR3 bases are TGTGCCTGGAGGATACAGGCCCTCAAGAGGGGCTACACCTTC. The full variable domain, completed using reference TRBV30 and TRBJ1-2, is SQTIHQWPATLVQPVGSPLSLECTVEGTSNPNLYWYRQAAGRGLQLLFYSVGIGQISSEVPQNLSASRPQDRQFILSSKKLLLSDSGFYLCAWRIQALKRGYTFGSGTRLTVV.

This clone came up a few times. This sequence joins TRBV12-3 or TRBV12-4 and TRBJ1-1; D gene uncertain. V shed 5 bases and J shed 5 bases, with 9 bases lying between them. The CDR3 is 12 amino acids. CDR3 amino acids: CASSPPSTEAFF. The CDR3 coding sequence is TGTGCCAGCAGTCCGCCTAGTACTGAAGCTTTCTTT.

The chain combines TRBV7-9 with TRBJ2-6; 8 positions match TRBD1. Germline loops: CDR1 SEHNR, CDR2 FQNEAQ (reference sequence). V shed 5 bases and J 4 bases; nucleotides not matched to a gene: 10. The CDR3 sequence is 17 residues long. The CDR3 protein is CASSLSLQGAGANVLTF. The CDR3 DNA is TGTGCCAGCAGCCTGTCCCTCCAGGGGGCAGGGGCCAACGTCCTGACTTTC.

The V and J genes are TRBV3-1 (or the pseudogene TRBV3-2) and TRBJ1-3, with 7 nucleotides matching TRBD1. The junction had 5 bases not matched to a gene; V was cut back by 2 bases and J by 4 bases. Germline lookup yields CDR1 LGHDT and CDR2 YNNKEL (reference sequence). The CDR3 length is 15 residues. In nucleotides, the CDR3 is TGTGCCAGCAGCCAAACAGGGGCAGGGGGAAACACCATATATTTT. Its protein is CASSQTGAGGNTIYF.

The gene calls are TRBV3-1 (or the pseudogene TRBV3-2) and TRBJ1-4; D is perhaps TRBD1 (6 bases). Deletions cut 4 bases from V and 0 bases from J, with 15 bases between. The CDR3 extends over 17 amino acids. Per germline, CDR1 LGHDT and CDR2 YNNKEL (reference sequence). CDR3 nucleotides: TGTGCCAGCAGCCCGGTGACAGGCTATGCAACTAATGAAAAACTGTTTTTT. Its translation: CASSPVTGYATNEKLFF.

The sample holds a few counts of this clone. This chain uses TRBV20-1 with TRBJ2-2, with TRBD2 matching over 11 bases. The CDR3 runs 17 residues. CDR1 is DFQATT, CDR2 SNEGSKA, per germline (reference sequence). Germline trimming cut 3 bases from V and 7 bases from J; bases unmatched to any gene: 13. DNA of the CDR3: TGCAGTGCTAGTGGTGGGATAGCGGGAGGGCAAATCGGGGAGCTGTTTTTT. The encoded protein is CSASGGIAGGQIGELFF.

This clone was recorded only once. The chain recombines TRBV6-5 with TRBJ1-2; 12 bases line up with TRBD1. Trimming removed 7 bases from V and 8 bases from J; junction bases left unmatched: 11. CDR3 length: 15 amino acids. Germline V CDR1 and CDR2: MNHEY, SVGAGI. The CDR3 DNA follows: TGTGCCAGCACCCTAACCGGGACAGGGGGCTTAGGCTACACCTTC. This sequence encodes CASTLTGTGGLGYTF.

The chain has TRBV5-1 and TRBJ2-7, with TRBD1 identical over 8 bases. CDR1 and CDR2 from the germline V gene are SGHRS and YFSETQ. The CDR3 is made up of 15 amino acids. Germline trimming cut 1 base from V and 4 bases from J; bases unmatched to any gene: 7. For the CDR3, the DNA is TGCGCCAGCAGCTTGCCGGCCCAGGGGGCGTACGAGCAGTACTTC. Translation gives CASSLPAQGAYEQYF.

The rearrangement joins TRBV9 to TRBJ1-6; 8 positions match TRBD1. The V segment lost 3 bases and the J segment 5 bases; nucleotides outside the gene matches: 10. This CDR3 is 17 amino acids long. Germline-derived CDR1 and CDR2 are SGDLS and YYNGEE. DNA for the CDR3: TGTGCCAGCAGCGGACAGGGGCAGGTGGAAGATAATTCACCCCTCCACTTT. Its translation: CASSGQGQVEDNSPLHF.

The V and J genes are TRBV10-3 and TRBJ2-5; TRBD1 might be the D (6 bases). V lost 6 bases and J lost 2, with 10 bases in between. Germline V gene sequence: CDR1 ENHRY, CDR2 SYGVKD. The CDR3 length is 13 residues. In DNA, the CDR3 is TGTGCCATCAGCCCCGGACAGCAAGAGACCCAGTACTTC. As protein: CAISPGQQETQYF.

CDR3 in amino acids: CASGTPRTDTQYF. In DNA form, the CDR3 reads TGTGCCAGCGGGACTCCGCGCACAGATACGCAGTATTTT. V is TRBV3-1 (or the pseudogene TRBV3-2) and J is TRBJ2-3, with TRBD2 as a possible D gene (6 bases). The V end was cut by 8 bases, the J end by 1 base, with 10 bases between. The CDR3 is made up of 13 amino acids. Germline V gene sequence: CDR1 LGHDT, CDR2 YNNKEL (reference sequence).

V usage is TRBV21-1 and J usage is TRBJ1-5; the D call of TRBD1 is as the table states it, not checked on the DNA. TRBV21-1 is described as a pseudogene. This CDR3 has 14 amino acids. The CDR3 region has the DNA TGTGCCAGCAGCGACAGGGGAAGCAATCAGCCCCAGCATTTT. Residues: CASSDRGSNQPQHF.